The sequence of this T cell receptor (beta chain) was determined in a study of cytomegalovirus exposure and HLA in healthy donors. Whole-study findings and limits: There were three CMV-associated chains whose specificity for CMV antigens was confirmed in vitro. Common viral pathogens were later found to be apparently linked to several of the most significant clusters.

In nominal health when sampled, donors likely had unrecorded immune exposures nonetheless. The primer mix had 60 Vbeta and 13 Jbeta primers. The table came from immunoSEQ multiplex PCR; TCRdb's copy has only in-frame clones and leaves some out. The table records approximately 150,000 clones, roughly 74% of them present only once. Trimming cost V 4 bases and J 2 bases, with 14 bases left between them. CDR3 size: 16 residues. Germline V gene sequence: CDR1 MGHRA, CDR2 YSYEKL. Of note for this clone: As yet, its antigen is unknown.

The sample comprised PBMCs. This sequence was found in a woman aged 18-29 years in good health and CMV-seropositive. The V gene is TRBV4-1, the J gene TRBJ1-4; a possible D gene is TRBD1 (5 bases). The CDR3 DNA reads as TGCGCCAGCAGCCTCCGTCAGGGAGGCACTAATGAAAAACTGTTTTTT. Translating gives CASSLRQGGTNEKLFF.